This is a list of T cell receptor beta chains from one sample in a study of T cell repertoires in cytomegalovirus infection. The antigens these receptors bind are not known. A single record per CDR3 protein comes from TCRdb applying MiXCR to the reads. This sample has about 830,000 distinct CDR3 sequences; roughly 33% occur once, and the top ten carry around 12%. The sequenced sample was cultured CD8+ T cells from PBMCs, obtained from culture after CMV antigen stimulation. These receptors were collected from a human donor in good health (CMV status not recorded). Some clones in this sample may be carry-over from other donors' samples. The CDR3 runs from the conserved cysteine through the conserved F or W. The D gene is left open where the match is weak. Expanded clones are given a class, and other clones once, few, many or no size at all.

j_call v_call d_call clone_size cdr3_nt cdr3_aa
TRBJ2-7 TRBV7-6 TRBD2 NA TGTGCCAGCAGCACGGGACTAGGGGATGAGCAGTACTTC CASSTGLGDEQYF
TRBJ2-5 TRBV7-2 TRBD2 few TGTGCCAGCAGCTTAAACGGGCTAGCGGGGGGCCCAGAGACCCAGTACTTC CASSLNGLAGGPETQYF
TRBJ2-3 TRBV11-2 TRBD2 few TGTGCCAGCAGCTTAGATCTTGCGGGGGTGCGCACAGATACGCAGTATTTT CASSLDLAGVRTDTQYF
TRBJ1-5 TRBV12-5 NA few TGTGCTAGTGCCCAGGGAACTCAGCCCCAGCATTTT CASAQGTQPQHF
TRBJ1-2 TRBV5-4 NA NA TGTGCCAGCAGCTTGGTGCAGGGCCGTAGCTATGGCTACACCTTC CASSLVQGRSYGYTF
TRBJ1-1 TRBV19 TRBD1 NA TGTGCCAGTAGTCATACAGGGGGGAACACTGAAGCTTTCTTT CASSHTGGNTEAFF
TRBJ2-3 TRBV20-1 NA NA TGCAGTGCTAGAGCCCGAGGCGTTGCAGATACGCAGTATTTT CSARARGVADTQYF
TRBJ1-5 TRBV12-5 TRBD1 NA TGTGCTAGTGGTTTCAGCCGGACAGGGGTAAATCAGCCCCAGCATTTT CASGFSRTGVNQPQHF
TRBJ1-5 TRBV20-1 TRBD1 NA TGCAGTGCTAGAACCCGCCTACAGGGGAGGGGGCAGCCCCAGCATTTT CSARTRLQGRGQPQHF
TRBJ1-5 TRBV9 TRBD1 NA TGTGCCAGCAGCGGGTACGGACAGGGCCAGCCCCAGCATTTT CASSGYGQGQPQHF
TRBJ1-5 TRBV10-2 NA NA TGCGCCAGCAGTGGAGTCCGGGGTTTACAGCCCCAGCATTTT CASSGVRGLQPQHF
TRBJ1-2 TRBV2 TRBD1 many TGTGCCAGCAATCCGGACAGGGGGCCTATGGCTAGGACCTTC CASNPDRGPMARTF
TRBJ1-5 TRBV6-1 NA few TGTGCCAGCAGGACGGGACTCTTCAATCAGCCCCAGCATTTT CASRTGLFNQPQHF
TRBJ2-1 TRBV27 TRBD2 few TGTGCCAGCACCTCGGGGGGTCCTTACAATGAGCAGTTCTTC CASTSGGPYNEQFF
TRBJ1-5 TRBV5-6 NA NA TGTGCCAGCAGCTTGATGGGTGCTGACGGCACAGATACGCAGCATTTT CASSLMGADGTDTQHF
TRBJ1-5 TRBV25-1 NA few TGTGCCAGCAGTGAATCGGGAGGGGCGGAGCCCCAGCATTTT CASSESGGAEPQHF
TRBJ2-1 TRBV27 TRBD1 few TGTGCCAGCAGTATTTCCCGACAGGGCAATGAGCAGTTCTTC CASSISRQGNEQFF
TRBJ1-2 TRBV7-2 NA few TGTGCCAGCTTCGAGCGGACAACCAACTATGGCTACACCTTC CASFERTTNYGYTF
TRBJ1-6 TRBV6-5 NA NA TGTGCCAGCAGTCGCGACGGCGGTTACAGCTCCTATAATTCACCCCTCCACTTT CASSRDGGYSSYNSPLHF
TRBJ1-1 TRBV4-3 NA NA TGCGCCAGCAGCCAAGATTGGGGGGCCGGTGCTGAAGCTTTCTTT CASSQDWGAGAEAFF
TRBJ1-3 TRBV25-1 NA NA TGTGCCAGCAGTGAATCAGGGTCTGGAAACACCATATATTTT CASSESGSGNTIYF
TRBJ2-2 TRBV7-8 NA many TGTGCCAGCAGCTTAATGGAATATACCGGGGAGCTGTTTTTT CASSLMEYTGELFF
TRBJ2-2 TRBV7-9 TRBD2 NA TGTGGTAGCGGGGCCCACACCGGGGAGCTGTTTTTT CGSGAHTGELFF
TRBJ2-1 TRBV25-1 TRBD2 NA TGTGCCAGCAGTGAAGCCGGGGGGGGCTACAATGAGCAGTTCTTC CASSEAGGGYNEQFF
TRBJ2-5 TRBV6-1 NA NA TGTGCCAGCAGTGAATTTTTAGGGCAGCTTCAAGAGACCCAGTACTTC CASSEFLGQLQETQYF
TRBJ2-7 TRBV5-1 NA NA TGCGCCAGCAGCTTGTCTCCGCGGAACGAGCAGTACTTC CASSLSPRNEQYF
TRBJ1-2 TRBV5-4 NA NA TGTGCCAGCAGCTTAGCAGGGACGAACTATGGCTACACCTTC CASSLAGTNYGYTF
TRBJ2-7 TRBV4-1 NA NA TGCGCCAGCAGCCCCGCCCTAGCGACAACCTACGAGCAGTACTTC CASSPALATTYEQYF
TRBJ2-5 TRBV15 NA NA TGTGCCACCAGCAGTGGAGATGAGGGGTTGACGGAGACCCAGTACTTC CATSSGDEGLTETQYF
TRBJ1-2 TRBV19 TRBD1 few TGTGCCAGTACCCCCACCGGGACAGGGGCGCGTGGCTACACCTTC CASTPTGTGARGYTF
TRBJ2-1 TRBV6-2/TRBV6-3 NA few TGTGCCAGCAGTCCGGGGTGGGGGATTGAGCAGTTCTTC CASSPGWGIEQFF
TRBJ2-2 TRBV6-5 NA NA TGTGCCAGCAGTCCCCGGACCCTTAACACCGGGGAGCTGTTTTTT CASSPRTLNTGELFF
TRBJ1-1 TRBV2 TRBD1 NA TGTGCCAGCATACAGGGGGCGGGAGGCACTGAAGCTTTCTTT CASIQGAGGTEAFF
TRBJ1-1 TRBV4-2 TRBD1 NA TGTGCCAGCAGCCCCCGGACAGGGTCTGGATGGAACACTGAAGCTTTCTTT CASSPRTGSGWNTEAFF
TRBJ2-1 TRBV6-2/TRBV6-3 NA NA TGTGCCAGCACCGGGGGCGACCCCAAGTTCTTC CASTGGDPKFF
TRBJ2-1 TRBV12-5 NA NA TGTGCTAGTGGTTTGAGCGGTACCCTCTACAATGAGCAGTTCTTC CASGLSGTLYNEQFF
TRBJ2-7 TRBV12-3/TRBV12-4 NA many TGTGCCAGCAGTTTTTCGGCAGGGACGACGCCAACCTACGAGCAGTACTTC CASSFSAGTTPTYEQYF
TRBJ2-1 TRBV7-9 NA NA TGTGCCAGCAGTCCCCGTCAGGGTTTTGAGCAGTTCTTC CASSPRQGFEQFF
TRBJ2-2 TRBV4-1 TRBD2 few TGTGCCAGCAGCCAAGATCGGGGACTACCAACCGGGGAGCTGTTTTTT CASSQDRGLPTGELFF
TRBJ2-3 TRBV28 NA few TGTGCCAGCAGTTTAGCTAGTGGTGGGGCTACGCAGTATTTT CASSLASGGATQYF
TRBJ1-2 TRBV10-3 NA few TGTGCCATCACCCGAGCGGGTCCCTCGGATGGCTACACCTTC CAITRAGPSDGYTF
TRBJ1-4 TRBV7-3 NA NA TGTGCCAGCAGCACCCGGGACGCCCTTAATGAAAAACTGTTTTTT CASSTRDALNEKLFF
TRBJ2-2 TRBV7-1 NA NA TGTGCCATCGTGCCCGGGGAGCTGTTTTTT CAIVPGELFF
TRBJ2-2 TRBV7-6 TRBD1 NA TGTGCCAGCAGCCCAACGGGGACAGCGAACACCGGGGAGCTGTTTTTT CASSPTGTANTGELFF
TRBJ2-1 TRBV27 NA NA TGTGCCAGCAGTTTAGCTAGCGTTAAGGTTGAGCAGTTCTTC CASSLASVKVEQFF
TRBJ1-5 TRBV12-3/TRBV12-4 NA NA TGTGCCAACAGGCCCTCCCCGGATCAGCCCCAGCATTTT CANRPSPDQPQHF
TRBJ2-1 TRBV6-1 TRBD2 NA TGTGCCAGCAGTTACCCCGGGGGGGCGCACAATGAGCAGTTCTTC CASSYPGGAHNEQFF
TRBJ2-5 TRBV7-8 NA NA TGTGCCAGCAGCTCGGACCTTTCCTACTGGACCCAGTACTTC CASSSDLSYWTQYF
TRBJ2-7 TRBV12-5 NA NA TGTGCTAGTGGTTTGGTACTCGGGGTCGAGCAGTACTTC CASGLVLGVEQYF
TRBJ2-7 TRBV4-1 NA NA TGTGCCAGCAGCCAAGCATTTCCGGCAGGGGCGAGATACGAGCAGTACTTC CASSQAFPAGARYEQYF
TRBJ2-1 TRBV7-2 TRBD2 many TGTGCCAGCAGCCCCGGACTAGCGGTCTACAATGAGCAGTTCTTC CASSPGLAVYNEQFF
TRBJ2-5 TRBV6-8 NA NA TGTGCCAGCTGCAGAGGGACCTCCAGGGAGACCCAGTACTTC CASCRGTSRETQYF
TRBJ2-5 TRBV2 NA NA TGTGCCGGGTCCGTGGGGGGCCGAGAGACCCAGTACTTC CAGSVGGRETQYF
TRBJ2-1 TRBV27 NA NA TGTGCCAGCAGTCAACAGGGTCCCCACAATGAGCAGTTCTTC CASSQQGPHNEQFF
TRBJ1-3 TRBV9 NA few TGTGCCAGCAGCGTAGGTGGTGGCTCTGGAAACACCATATATTTT CASSVGGGSGNTIYF
TRBJ2-2 TRBV5-4 TRBD2 NA TGTGCCAGCAGCGCTCCCGGACTAGCGGGGGGAGGCACCGGGGAGCTGTTTTTT CASSAPGLAGGGTGELFF
TRBJ1-4 TRBV12-3/TRBV12-4 NA NA TGTGCCAGCAGTCCCGCTGGGACGGTTAATGAAAAACTGTTTTTT CASSPAGTVNEKLFF
TRBJ2-5 TRBV18 TRBD1 NA TGTGCCAGCTCTCCTACAGGGGGAGCTCAAGAGACCCAGTACTTC CASSPTGGAQETQYF
TRBJ2-1 TRBV7-3 TRBD2 few TGTGCCAGCGCGCTGTCGGGGGGGCCCTACAATGAGCAGTTCTTC CASALSGGPYNEQFF
TRBJ1-1 TRBV5-5 NA few TGTGCCAGCAGCTGGGGGCCGGGACACTCGATTAACACTGAAGCTTTCTTT CASSWGPGHSINTEAFF